This record concerns one T cell receptor beta chain sequence. This receptor's antigen is unknown. No base-level quality is on record; no much larger clone is a single base apart. Each donor gave one peripheral blood draw, approximately 0.11 L on average, collected into heparinised tubes. Naive, central memory, regulatory and stem cell-like memory CD4+ T cells were sorted on a BD FACSAria II using a panel including CD45RO, CCR7, CD25, CD127, CD95 and CD27. A purity above 95% was achieved for all sorted populations. PBMCs were isolated right away by Lymphoprep density gradient centrifugation and were stained directly, without culture. Samples were stained and sorted in pairs, with one healthy donor and one patient per experiment, so that batch effects were minimized. The data stem from a study of beta chain features in type 1 diabetes (dated by TCRdb to between 2017 and 2018). About the study as a whole: Mean age, gender distribution, total cell number and subset yield did not differ between patients and healthy donors. A total of about 110,000,000 sorted cells were examined across all samples, and a strong correlation was observed between cell number per subset and RNA yield. The study compared the TCRB repertoires of sorted circulating CD4+ T cell subsets in recently diagnosed type 1 diabetes patients with those in matched healthy donors. Regulatory and stem cell-like memory subsets were obtained from only 8 patients and about eight healthy donors, while naive and central memory subsets were obtained from all 30 or so donors.

The study at large found these results: HLA sub-analyses involved small numbers of individuals, so any influence of HLA type on TCRB rearrangement remained unresolved. PCR might favor shorter templates, but patient and control samples were amplified and corrected together, so any skew would affect both groups equally. Naive, central memory and regulatory TCRB repertoires appeared to be more alike among patients than among healthy donors. Sequencing cDNA rather than genomic DNA could over-represent highly expressing activated cells, although activation and CD3 levels did not differ between groups. At VDJ recombination sites, type 1 diabetes patients had fewer insertions and more deleted nucleotides, which implies abnormalities in thymic rearrangement. Type 1 diabetes patients showed a moderate but significant shortening of TCRB CDR3 length in all four CD4+ subsets.

All of the isolated RNA was reverse transcribed with the High Capacity cDNA Reverse Transcription Kit, so expressed TCRB transcripts were sequenced. Deep immunoSEQ sequencing was applied to naive, central memory and regulatory T cell samples, giving an average of around 4 million total reads per sample. Sorted cells were lysed in RLT buffer and RNA was extracted with DNase-treated RNeasy Micro or Mini kits, depending on cell number. To prevent cross-contamination, each cell subset was processed individually, whereas patient and healthy donor samples were processed jointly. The immunoSEQ multiplex PCR was used to amplify TCRB sequences from cDNA, yielding 87-bp fragments that span the CDR3 region. Amplicons were sequenced on the Illumina HiSeq platform. As for how the authors treated the data: PCR bias was computationally corrected using synthetic template baselines, reads within Hamming distance 2 were collapsed, and singletons that could not be merged were discarded. By aligning reads against IMGT, V, D and J genes, CDR3 length, and insertions or deletions at six rearrangement sites were assigned. Within each subset, clonotype counts were normalized to sorted cell number, and only after that were true diversity and Gini coefficients computed with the tcR R package. The overlap coefficient, calculated on TCRB nucleotide sequences, was used to measure repertoire sharing. Drawn from immuneACCESS, this table holds only the in-frame rearrangements with V and J called that TCRdb kept. Clones are partly lost; checked studies trace under half to an unresolved V gene and leave the rest unexplained. The DNA was the basis for D and trimming; V, J and clone size are from that table. The sample yields roughly 150,000 clones; around 8% were counted once. In total, the top ten clones hold under 0.65% of the sample.

This sequence originates from a woman between 18 and 30 years old with type 1 diabetes. The sequencing sample was made of central memory CD4+ T cells from blood.

The CDR3 reads CASSPWGTGPNEKLFF. Read as DNA, the sequence is TGTGCCAGCAGCCCCTGGGGGACAGGACCTAATGAAAAACTGTTTTTT. The chain is made from TRBV7-2 and TRBJ1-4; 8 bases in the junction line up with TRBD1. From the cysteine through the phenylalanine, the CDR3 covers 16 amino acids. CDR3 DNA only is kept here, 48 bases in frame from base 1. Compared with germline, V lacks 5 bases and J lacks 3 bases; bases without a gene match: 8. Via the germline V gene, CDR1 is SGHTA and CDR2 FQGNSA. The reference TRBV7-2 and TRBJ1-4 proteins fill in what lies around the CDR3, so the full variable domain reads GAGVSQSPSNKVTEKGKDVELRCDPISGHTALYWYRQSLGQGLEFLIYFQGNSAPDKSGLPSDRFSAERTGGSVSTLTIQRTQQEDSAVYLCASSPWGTGPNEKLFFGSGTQLSVL.